One and the same sample provided the 23 T cell receptor beta chains below, sequenced in a study of control samples from healthy donors and cancer patients. Profiled with immunoSEQ multiplex PCR; TCRdb holds only in-frame clones, not every one. The table records 150,000 to 200,000 clones, around 95% of them present only once. The sequenced material came from blood. The receptors were sampled from a woman between 40 and 55 years old in good health.

This rearrangement joins TRBV5-4 to TRBJ2-3; the D gene is possibly TRBD2 (7 bases). The CDR3 is 15 residues long. Germline CDR1 SGHNT, CDR2 YYREEE (reference sequence). Trimming stripped 1 base from V and 0 bases from J, with 9 bases between. The CDR3 loop reads CASSLRGGSTDTQYF. The DNA of the CDR3 is TGTGCCAGCAGCTTGAGGGGGGGTAGCACAGATACGCAGTATTTT.

The chain couples TRBV5-1 to TRBJ2-7, with D perhaps being TRBD1 or TRBD2 (5 bases each). Germline CDR1 is SGHRS and CDR2 is YFSETQ. Trimming left V 4 bases short and J 4 bases short, with 12 bases between. The CDR3 totals 13 residues. CDR3 sequence: CASSIRDPYEQYF. CDR3 in DNA: TGCGCCAGCAGCATACGGGACCCTTACGAGCAGTACTTC.

The chain links TRBV5-4 to TRBJ2-1; D may be TRBD2 (5 bases). Per the germline V gene, CDR1 is SGHNT and CDR2 is YYREEE (reference sequence). The CDR3 is 15 residues long. Trimming pared 1 base from V and 1 base from J, leaving 9 bases between. CDR3 region: CASSLSSYSYNEQFF. The CDR3 DNA follows: TGTGCCAGCAGCTTGTCTAGCTATTCCTACAATGAGCAGTTCTTC.

This clone was recorded once. The rearrangement joins TRBV7-6 to TRBJ1-6, with D possibly TRBD1 on 6 matching bases. Germline CDR1 SGHVS, CDR2 FNYEAQ. CDR3 length: 16 amino acids. Between the trimmed V and J ends, which lost 5 bases and 7 bases, there was a span of 18 bases. The CDR3 nucleotides read TGTGCCAGCAGCAAAGGGACACCAACAAGGAATTCACCCCTCCACTTT. Its protein product is CASSKGTPTRNSPLHF.

This chain joins TRBV12-3 or TRBV12-4 and TRBJ1-5, with a weak D call TRBD1 (5 bases). Deletions cut 3 bases from V and 15 bases from J, with 18 bases between. This CDR3 has 13 amino acids. The CDR3, as DNA: TGTGCCAGCAGTTTGGCTCTTTCGGACATAACGCATTTT. Amino acids: CASSLALSDITHF.

The chain is built from TRBV19 and TRBJ1-4; D is unclear. Per the germline V gene, CDR1 is LNHDA and CDR2 is SQIVND (reference sequence). CDR3 size: 14 residues. Between the trimmed V and J ends, which lost 4 bases and 6 bases, there was a span of 12 bases. The CDR3 sequence: CASSRAAGYEKLFF. The CDR3 DNA reads TGTGCCAGTAGTAGGGCAGCGGGGTATGAAAAACTGTTTTTT.

This chain links TRBV5-1 with TRBJ2-5; the D is unclear. The V gene's germline CDR1 is SGHRS and CDR2 YFSETQ. The germline V and J ends were trimmed by 0 bases and 4 bases, with 7 bases remaining between them. This CDR3 is 13 amino acids long. For the CDR3, the DNA is TGCGCCAGCAGCTTGGGTTCCGGAGAGACCCAGTACTTC. Translation: CASSLGSGETQYF.

The genes are TRBV11-2 and TRBJ1-4; 7 nucleotides line up with TRBD1. J gave up 5 bases and V 5 bases, and 8 bases lay outside the gene matches. Germline lookup yields CDR1 SGHAT and CDR2 FQNNGV. The CDR3 is 15 amino acids. For the CDR3, the DNA is TGTGCCAGCAGCGTTAGCGGGACAGAAAATGAAAAACTGTTTTTT. Translated: CASSVSGTENEKLFF.

The V call is TRBV5-1, the J call TRBJ1-1; the match to TRBD1 covers 7 bases. The CDR3 extends over 16 amino acids. The germline gives CDR1 SGHRS, CDR2 YFSETQ. After removal of 3 bases from V and 1 base from J, the junction contained 9 bases not matched to a gene. CDR3 nucleotides: TGCGCCAGCAGCTACCTCGGGACAGAGCAGAACACTGAAGCTTTCTTT. Its translation: CASSYLGTEQNTEAFF.

This clone was seen only a few times. This chain joins TRBV9 and TRBJ1-1; 8 bases map to TRBD1. The CDR3 loop spans 14 amino acids. Germline values: CDR1 SGDLS, CDR2 YYNGEE. The V segment lost 0 bases and the J segment 8 bases; nucleotides outside the gene matches: 6. CDR3 DNA: TGTGCCAGCAGCGTAGGCTACAGGGGGAACGAAGCTTTCTTT. Amino acid sequence: CASSVGYRGNEAFF. Combining the CDR3 with reference TRBV9 and TRBJ1-1 gives the whole variable domain DSGVTQTPKHLITATGQRVTLRCSPRSGDLSVYWYQQSLDQGLQFLIQYYNGEERAKGNILERFSAQQFPDLHSELNLSSLELGDSALYFCASSVGYRGNEAFFGQGTRLTVV.

V gene TRBV5-1 combines with J gene TRBJ2-3, with unresolved D. CDR3 length equals 13 residues. Trimming cost V 1 base and J 5 bases, with 8 bases left between them. Germline loops: CDR1 SGHRS, CDR2 YFSETQ. Here the CDR3 reads CASSLRAEDTQYF. CDR3 DNA: TGCGCCAGCAGCTTGCGCGCAGAAGATACGCAGTATTTT.

The V gene is TRBV14, the J gene TRBJ2-6; 7 bases agree with TRBD1. This CDR3 spans 17 amino acids. V was pared by 9 bases and J by 0 bases, with 11 bases of the junction left unmatched. CDR1 and CDR2 from the germline V gene are SGHDN and FVKESK. This CDR3 is CASYPGQPTSGANVLTF. CDR3 nucleotides: TGTGCCAGTTACCCGGGACAGCCGACCTCTGGGGCCAACGTCCTGACTTTC.

The chain has TRBV7-2 and TRBJ1-5; 7 positions agree with TRBD1. Germline CDR1 and CDR2: SGHTA and FQGNSA. V lost 2 bases, J lost 5 bases, and 6 bases stayed unmatched. The CDR3 covers 15 residues. CDR3 protein: CASSLLVQGYQPQHF. In DNA, the CDR3 is TGTGCCAGCAGCTTACTTGTACAGGGGTATCAGCCCCAGCATTTT.

This sequence joins TRBV6-6 and TRBJ2-1; TRBD2 agrees at 13 bases. The ends lost 8 bases at V and 5 bases at J; junction bases unmatched: 6. The CDR3 runs to 15 residues. CDR1 and CDR2 from the germline V gene are MNHNY and SVGAGI (reference sequence). CDR3 in DNA: TGTGCCAGCGGACTAGCGGGAGTTACAAACAATGAGCAGTTCTTC. This sequence encodes CASGLAGVTNNEQFF.

This rearrangement joins TRBV19 to TRBJ1-2, with D perhaps matching TRBD1 (6 bases). Trimming took 9 bases from V and 1 from J, leaving 18 bases between them. Germline V gene lookup returns CDR1 LNHDA and CDR2 SQIVND (reference sequence). This CDR3 is 15 amino acids long. CDR3 in amino acids: CASSNSGVGNYGYTF. The CDR3 DNA follows: TGTGCCAGCAGCAACTCAGGGGTGGGTAACTATGGCTACACCTTC.

V usage is TRBV7-9 and J usage is TRBJ1-4; 9 nucleotides align to TRBD1. Germline V gene sequence: CDR1 SEHNR, CDR2 FQNEAQ (reference sequence). The V segment lost 3 bases and the J segment 8 bases; nucleotides outside the gene matches: 10. The CDR3 has 16 residues. The CDR3 DNA reads TGTGCCAGCAGCTTGGAAGTATACAGGGGGCAAGAAAAACTGTTTTTT. Translating gives CASSLEVYRGQEKLFF.

CDR3 region: CASRGRGQETQYF. The CDR3 DNA follows: TGCGCCAGCAGGGGGAGAGGGCAAGAGACCCAGTACTTC. J is TRBJ2-5 and V is TRBV10-2; a possible D gene is TRBD2 (5 bases). Germline assignment: CDR1 WSHSY and CDR2 SAAADI. Trimming removed 6 bases from V and 2 bases from J, with 10 bases in between. This CDR3 comprises 13 residues.

This rearrangement joins TRBV7-2 to TRBJ1-4; maybe TRBD1 (6 bases). CDR1 and CDR2 from the germline V gene are SGHTA and FQGNSA. The CDR3 is 15 residues long. V shed 2 bases and J shed 8 bases, with 15 bases lying between them. The CDR3 DNA follows: TGTGCCAGCAGCTTACCGACAGGAGGTTCCGAAAAACTGTTTTTT. Amino acids: CASSLPTGGSEKLFF. The whole variable domain, filled in from reference TRBV7-2 and TRBJ1-4, reads GAGVSQSPSNKVTEKGKDVELRCDPISGHTALYWYRQSLGQGLEFLIYFQGNSAPDKSGLPSDRFSAERTGGSVSTLTIQRTQQEDSAVYLCASSLPTGGSEKLFFGSGTQLSVL.

The genes are TRBV11-2 and TRBJ1-5; D not resolved. Trimming left V 0 bases short and J 6 bases short, with 3 bases between. CDR1 and CDR2 from the germline V gene are SGHAT and FQNNGV. The CDR3 length is 12 residues. The CDR3, as DNA: TGTGCCAGCAGCTTAGAGGCTCAGCCCCAGCATTTT. It is translated as CASSLEAQPQHF.

The chain joins TRBV5-1 to TRBJ1-2; a possible D gene is TRBD1 (5 bases). Between the trimmed V and J ends, which lost 5 bases and 0 bases, there was a span of 11 bases. This CDR3 is 14 amino acids long. Germline CDR1 is SGHRS and CDR2 is YFSETQ. The CDR3 nucleotides are TGCGCCAGCAGACAGGAGGGCGCTAACTATGGCTACACCTTC. This translates into CASRQEGANYGYTF.

The chain has TRBV20-1 and TRBJ1-2; 7 bases fit TRBD1. V dropped 4 bases and J dropped 8; count of bases not matched to a gene: 4. In germline, CDR1 is DFQATT, CDR2 SNEGSKA (reference sequence). The length of the CDR3 is 11 residues. CDR3 coding DNA: TGCAGTGCTAAGGGGGCGTTCGGCTACACCTTC. Translated: CSAKGAFGYTF.

V usage is TRBV5-6 and J usage is TRBJ2-7; 7 nucleotides line up with TRBD2. V gave up 3 bases and J gave up 4 bases; unmatched junction bases: 13. There are 16 residues in the CDR3. From germline, CDR1 is SGHDT and CDR2 YYEEEE. The CDR3 here is CASSYASQGRGYEQYF. The CDR3 bases are TGTGCCAGCAGCTACGCCTCCCAAGGGCGGGGGTACGAGCAGTACTTC.

The chain has TRBV3-1 (or the pseudogene TRBV3-2) and TRBJ2-1; 9 bases map to TRBD1. CDR1 and CDR2 (germline): LGHDT, YNNKEL (reference sequence). V was pared by 4 bases and J by 6 bases, with 10 bases of the junction left unmatched. The CDR3 spans 16 residues. Here the CDR3 reads CASSRRTGVTSNEQFF. CDR3 DNA: TGTGCCAGCAGCCGCCGGACAGGGGTCACCAGCAATGAGCAGTTCTTC.